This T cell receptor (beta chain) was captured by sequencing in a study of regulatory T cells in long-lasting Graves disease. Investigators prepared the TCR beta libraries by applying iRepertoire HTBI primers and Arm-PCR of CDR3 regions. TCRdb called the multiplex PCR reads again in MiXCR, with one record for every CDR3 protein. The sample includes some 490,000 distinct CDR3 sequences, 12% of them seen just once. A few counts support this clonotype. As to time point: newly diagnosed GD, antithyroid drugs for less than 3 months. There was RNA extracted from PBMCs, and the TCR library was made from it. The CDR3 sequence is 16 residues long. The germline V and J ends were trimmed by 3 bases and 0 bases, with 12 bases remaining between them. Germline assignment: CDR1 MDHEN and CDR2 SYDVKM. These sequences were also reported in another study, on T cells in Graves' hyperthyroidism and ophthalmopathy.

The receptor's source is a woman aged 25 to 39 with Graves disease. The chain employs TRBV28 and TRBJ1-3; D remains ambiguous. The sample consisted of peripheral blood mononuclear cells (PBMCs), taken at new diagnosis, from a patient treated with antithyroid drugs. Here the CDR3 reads CASSFGPRNSGNTIYF. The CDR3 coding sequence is TGTGCCAGCAGTTTTGGACCCAGAAACTCTGGAAACACCATATATTTT.